The clone carrying this T cell receptor beta chain was seen a single time. Germline V CDR1 and CDR2: SGDLS, YYNGEE. This CDR3 is 15 amino acids long. V lost 2 bases and J 8 bases, leaving 17 bases between the germline ends. The sample comes from a study of blood T cell repertoires in COVID-19. Background on the study: PBMCs, B-cell-depleted T cells, or T cells provided the cDNA or gDNA that made up the material.

The cohort comprised adults aged about 18 to 100 years residing in approximately 22 US areas. As originally analysed: How many nucleated cells were present was estimated from reference gene primer amplification. Sequencing used immunoSEQ multiplex PCR; TCRdb keeps in-frame clones, though not all of them. The V and J calls and clone size are taken from that table; D and trimming were inferred from the DNA. The repertoire holds 250,000 to 350,000 clones, with roughly 89% as singletons. This chain links TRBV9 with TRBJ2-1, with a tentative D call TRBD1 (6 bases). The clonotype was recovered from a woman younger than 35 with acute COVID-19. The sample was PBMCs or T cells enriched from blood (not recorded which). CDR3 sequence (DNA): TGTGCCAGCAGCGTTCTGCCAGGGGCCACTTATGAGCAGTTCTTC. This codes for CASSVLPGATYEQFF.